Shown below are 21 T cell receptor beta chains from a single sample sequenced in a study of CD39 and CD103 CD8 tumor-infiltrating T cells. This table comes from immunoSEQ multiplex PCR, and its TCRdb copy is limited to in-frame clones, with some not included. The sample carries around 3,400 clones, 63% recorded once. Sequences were obtained from CD39- CD103- CD8+ T cells sorted from the tumor. The subset was: CD103-CD39- double-negative CD45RA- CD8 T cells. The origin of the receptors is a human donor with head and neck squamous cell carcinoma.

The chain couples TRBV27 to TRBJ2-3; either TRBD1 or TRBD2 may fit D (5 bases each). The germline V gene has CDR1 MNHEY and CDR2 SMNVEV (reference sequence). The CDR3 totals 17 residues. V dropped 6 bases and J dropped 0 bases, with 19 bases sitting between them. In DNA form, the CDR3 reads TGTGCCAGCAGCACCACCTCAGAGGGGATGAGCACAGATACGCAGTATTTT. It specifies CASSTTSEGMSTDTQYF.

Turning to this clone: This may come from a read error, since a much larger clone is one base off. The CDR3 loop is CASSWDRDNSPLHF. For the CDR3, the DNA is TGTGCCAGCAGCTGGGACAGGGATAATTCACCCCTCCACTTT. The rearrangement uses TRBV25-1 and TRBJ1-6, with TRBD1 matching over 9 bases. The CDR3 runs 14 residues. Per the germline V gene, CDR1 is MGHDK and CDR2 is SYGVNS. The J segment lost 5 bases and the V segment lost 6 bases, leaving 2 bases of the junction unmatched.

The V call is TRBV30, the J call TRBJ1-6; tentative D call: TRBD1 (6 bases). CDR1 is GTSNPN, CDR2 SVGIG, per germline (reference sequence). The CDR3 covers 16 residues. Between the trimmed V and J ends, which lost 3 bases and 4 bases, there was a span of 16 bases. The CDR3 nucleotides read TGTGCCTGGAGGCGGACAGCTACCCCGTATAATTCACCCCTCCACTTT. Translation: CAWRRTATPYNSPLHF.

J is TRBJ1-3 and V is TRBV30; unclear D gene. In germline, CDR1 is GTSNPN, CDR2 SVGIG (reference sequence). This CDR3 contains 13 residues. Trimming stripped 0 bases from V and 12 bases from J, with 15 bases between. The CDR3 DNA is TGTGCCTGGAGTGTGATGTTAGGAGACCACATATATTTT. Translated: CAWSVMLGDHIYF.

This clone was observed a few times. The DNA for the CDR3 is TGTGCCAGCAGCTCCAGCAGGGACACTGAAGCTTTCTTT. Translation: CASSSSRDTEAFF. This chain links TRBV5-5 with TRBJ1-1, with D possibly matching TRBD1 (5 bases). Trimming left V 3 bases short and J 3 bases short, with 9 bases between. CDR3 size: 13 residues. Germline CDR1 SGHKS, CDR2 YYEKEE (reference sequence).

This chain joins TRBV7-2 and TRBJ2-5, with D maybe TRBD2 (7 bases). CDR3 size: 16 residues. Deletions cut 6 bases from V and 1 base from J, with 18 bases between. CDR1 and CDR2 (germline): SGHTA, FQGNSA. CDR3: CASRVYGGAPQETQYF. CDR3 sequence (DNA): TGTGCCAGCAGGGTTTATGGGGGGGCCCCCCAAGAGACCCAGTACTTC.

The chain combines TRBV7-9 with TRBJ1-2, with a possible D match to TRBD1 (5 bases). V gave up 3 bases and J gave up 6 bases, with 14 bases separating them. Germline V gene data show CDR1 as SEHNR and CDR2 as FQNEAQ (reference sequence). The CDR3 loop spans 14 amino acids. CDR3 protein: CASSFKFRQHGYTF. CDR3 DNA sequence: TGTGCCAGCAGCTTTAAGTTTCGACAGCATGGCTACACCTTC.

The CDR3 is CATNVGWVYGYTF. DNA of the CDR3: TGTGCCACCAACGTCGGGTGGGTGTACGGCTACACCTTC. The J gene is TRBJ1-2, the V gene TRBV13, with D unclear. The CDR3 extends over 13 amino acids. Deletions cut 10 bases from V and 8 bases from J, with 20 bases between. Germline CDR1 and CDR2: PRHDT and FYEKMQ (reference sequence).

V and J are TRBV6-5 and TRBJ1-2; D is possibly TRBD1 (6 bases). V lost 8 bases to trimming and J lost 8 bases, with 21 bases between them. The V gene's germline CDR1 is MNHEY and CDR2 SVGAGI. This CDR3 spans 14 amino acids. This chain's CDR3 is CASAPGGGSAGYTF. In DNA form, the CDR3 reads TGTGCCAGCGCACCTGGGGGGGGCTCGGCGGGCTACACCTTC.

The chain couples TRBV27 to TRBJ1-4; D might be TRBD1 (5 bases). CDR3 size: 16 residues. Germline V gene sequence: CDR1 MNHEY, CDR2 SMNVEV (reference sequence). V lost 4 bases to trimming and J lost 2 bases, with 14 bases between them. Here the CDR3 DNA reads TGTGCCAGCAGTTCTGGACGGGGGAGGACTAATGAAAAACTGTTTTTT. It translates to CASSSGRGRTNEKLFF. The variable domain in full, with the rest retrieved from reference TRBV27 and TRBJ1-4, is EAQVTQNPRYLITVTGKKLTVTCSQNMNHEYMSWYRQDPGLGLRQIYYSMNVEVTDKGDVPEGYKVSRKEKRNFPLILESPSPNQTSLYFCASSSGRGRTNEKLFFGSGTQLSVL.

The chain uses TRBV4-3 and TRBJ2-7, with 9 bases lining up with TRBD1. The CDR3 has 15 residues. V was pared by 4 bases and J by 4 bases, with 8 bases of the junction left unmatched. Germline CDR1 reads LGHNA; CDR2 reads YSLEER. The CDR3: CASSPGTGLTYEQYF. The CDR3 DNA sequence: TGCGCCAGCAGCCCGGGGACAGGGCTGACTTACGAGCAGTACTTC.

This chain joins TRBV11-2 and TRBJ2-1; D is uncertain. V lost 3 bases and J 3 bases, leaving 3 bases between the germline ends. Germline CDR1 SGHAT, CDR2 FQNNGV. The CDR3 runs 12 residues. The CDR3 reads CASSFSYNEQFF. CDR3 bases: TGTGCCAGCAGCTTTAGCTACAATGAGCAGTTCTTC.

The gene calls are TRBV28 and TRBJ1-5, with D maybe TRBD1 (5 bases). Trimming shortened V by 6 bases and J by 3 bases, and 15 bases separated the two germline ends. The length of the CDR3 is 15 residues. From germline, CDR1 is MDHEN and CDR2 SYDVKM. CDR3: CASSIGVGINQPQHF. CDR3 bases: TGTGCCAGCAGCATAGGGGTGGGGATCAATCAGCCCCAGCATTTT.

This chain links TRBV27 with TRBJ2-7; D unresolved. CDR3 length equals 14 residues. Germline V gives CDR1 MNHEY, CDR2 SMNVEV (reference sequence). V shed 3 bases and J shed 5 bases, with 14 bases lying between them. CDR3 sequence (DNA): TGTGCCAGCAGTTTGTCCGGATCTATGAACGAGCAGTACTTC. This gives the protein CASSLSGSMNEQYF.

This chain joins TRBV7-2 and TRBJ2-1; D gene unclear. The CDR3 spans 15 residues. Germline V CDR1 and CDR2: SGHTA, FQGNSA. Trimming stripped 6 bases from V and 2 bases from J, with 14 bases between. The CDR3 is CASSWATSTYNEQFF. The CDR3 bases are TGTGCCAGCAGTTGGGCCACCTCTACCTACAATGAGCAGTTCTTC.

In its sample, this clone was seen a few times. The chain couples TRBV6-5 to TRBJ2-1; D is unclear. Germline V gives CDR1 MNHEY, CDR2 SVGAGI. The V end was cut by 2 bases, the J end by 7 bases, with 6 bases between. CDR3 length: 12 residues. The CDR3 is CASSYVGNEQFF. The CDR3 DNA follows: TGTGCCAGCAGTTACGTCGGAAATGAGCAGTTCTTC.

This chain uses TRBV4-3 with TRBJ2-2, with unresolved D. Germline CDR1 and CDR2: LGHNA and YSLEER. Trimming shortened V by 0 bases and J by 7 bases, and 9 bases separated the two germline ends. The CDR3 is made up of 14 amino acids. The CDR3: CASSQDKGFGELFF. Here the CDR3 DNA reads TGCGCCAGCAGCCAAGATAAAGGGTTCGGGGAGCTGTTTTTT.

The V gene is TRBV6-5, the J gene TRBJ2-7, with D unresolved. The CDR3 sequence is 14 residues long. Trimming pared 4 bases from V and 5 bases from J, leaving 15 bases between. Germline CDR1 is MNHEY and CDR2 is SVGAGI. The CDR3 is CASSSWAVGDEQYF. The CDR3 bases are TGTGCCAGCAGTTCCTGGGCGGTGGGCGACGAGCAGTACTTC.

As regards this clone: The limits of the CDR3 on the DNA are not certain, so only TCRdb's listed CDR3 is given. The rearrangement joins TRBV28 to TRBJ1-5; whether TRBD1, the table's D call, matches the DNA was not checked. The CDR3 is made up of 17 amino acids, end residues included. The germline CDR1 and CDR2 sequences are MDHEN and SYDVKM. CDR3 sequence reads: CASSSSTENYSNQPQHF.

The CDR3 region is CASSTPGYEQFF. CDR3 nucleotide sequence: TGCGCCAGCAGCACCCCCGGCTATGAGCAGTTCTTC. The chain employs TRBV4-1 and TRBJ2-1; D uncertain. Per the germline V gene, CDR1 is MGHRA and CDR2 is YSYEKL. Trimming pared 5 bases from V and 8 bases from J, leaving 10 bases between. This CDR3 has 12 amino acids.

The chain recombines TRBV9 with TRBJ2-2; D is unresolved. The CDR3 totals 14 residues. Between the trimmed V and J ends, which lost 0 bases and 4 bases, there was a span of 7 bases. Germline-derived CDR1 and CDR2 are SGDLS and YYNGEE. CDR3 residues: CASSVEWGTGELFF. CDR3 coding DNA: TGTGCCAGCAGCGTAGAATGGGGCACCGGGGAGCTGTTTTTT.